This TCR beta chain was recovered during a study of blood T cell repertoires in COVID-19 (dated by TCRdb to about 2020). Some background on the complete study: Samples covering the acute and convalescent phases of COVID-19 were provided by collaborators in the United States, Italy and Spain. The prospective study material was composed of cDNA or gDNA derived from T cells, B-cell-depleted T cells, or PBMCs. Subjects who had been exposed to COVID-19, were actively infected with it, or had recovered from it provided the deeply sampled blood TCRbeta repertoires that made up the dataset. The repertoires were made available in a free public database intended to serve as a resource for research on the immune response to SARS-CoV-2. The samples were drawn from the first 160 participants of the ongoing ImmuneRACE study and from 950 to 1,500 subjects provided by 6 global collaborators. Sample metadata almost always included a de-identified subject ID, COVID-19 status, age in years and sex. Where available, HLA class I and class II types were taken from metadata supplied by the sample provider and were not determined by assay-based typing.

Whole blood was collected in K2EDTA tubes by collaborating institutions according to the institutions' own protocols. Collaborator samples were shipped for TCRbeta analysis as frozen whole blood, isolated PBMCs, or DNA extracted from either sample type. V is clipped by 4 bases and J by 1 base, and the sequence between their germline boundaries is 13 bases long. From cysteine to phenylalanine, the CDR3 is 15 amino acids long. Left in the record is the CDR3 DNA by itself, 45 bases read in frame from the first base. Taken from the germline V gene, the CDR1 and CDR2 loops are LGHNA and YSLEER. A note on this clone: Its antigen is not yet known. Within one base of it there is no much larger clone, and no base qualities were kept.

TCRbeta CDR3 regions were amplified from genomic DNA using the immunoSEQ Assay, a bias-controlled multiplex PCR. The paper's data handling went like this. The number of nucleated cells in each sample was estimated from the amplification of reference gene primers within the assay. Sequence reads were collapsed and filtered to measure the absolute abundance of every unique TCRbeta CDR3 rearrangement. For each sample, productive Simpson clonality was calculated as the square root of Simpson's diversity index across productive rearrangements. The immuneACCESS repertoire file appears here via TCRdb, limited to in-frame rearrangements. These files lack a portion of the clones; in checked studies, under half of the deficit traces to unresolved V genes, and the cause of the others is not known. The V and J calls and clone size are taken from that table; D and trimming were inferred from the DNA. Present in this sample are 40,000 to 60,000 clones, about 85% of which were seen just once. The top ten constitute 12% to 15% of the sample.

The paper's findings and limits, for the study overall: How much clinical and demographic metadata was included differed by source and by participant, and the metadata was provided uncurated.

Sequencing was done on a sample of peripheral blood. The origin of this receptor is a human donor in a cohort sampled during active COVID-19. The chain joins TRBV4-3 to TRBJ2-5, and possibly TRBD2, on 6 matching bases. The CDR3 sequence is CASSPTGLVQETQYF. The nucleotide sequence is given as TGCGCCAGCAGCCCGACGGGACTGGTCCAAGAGACCCAGTACTTC.